The entry that follows covers one T cell receptor beta chain sequence. Its antigen is not yet known. No much larger clone is present one base from it, and per-base qualities are unavailable. The trim is 0 bases for V and 8 bases for J, with a gap of 10 bases between the germline ends. Counted from cysteine to phenylalanine, this CDR3 has 13 amino acids. Just CDR3 DNA is preserved here, 39 bases in frame from base 1. CDR1 and CDR2 are read off the germline V gene as MNHEY and SVGAGI. This entry belongs to a study of response to subunit inactivated influenza vaccine (dated by TCRdb to between 2018 and 2020). Looking at the study overall: To follow how T cells responded to a trivalent subunit inactivated influenza vaccine, the researchers relied on deep quantitative profiling of the T cell receptor repertoire. The paper as a whole reports these results and caveats: The authors proposed that each seasonal influenza vaccination may bring in only a limited number of new T cells.

The protocol used for the library was RT-PCR. The instrument given in TCRdb is Illumina HiSeq 2500. TCRdb reran the public reads through fastp at Q25 and MiXCR, keeping productive beta chains. Every distinct CDR3 protein forms one entry, paired with its most common genes and DNA. For this sample there are 500,000 to 550,000 distinct CDR3 sequences; roughly 8.2% appear just once. Together, the top ten hold roughly 13% of the sample. The V and J segments used are TRBV6-5 and TRBJ1-2, with the D gene not clear enough to name. The TCR sequence derives from a man between 50 and 70 years old who received an inactivated influenza vaccine. Donor details come from another sample of the same person, matched by shared clones. Sequenced material: PBMCs from blood, taken less than 30 months after vaccination. The base sequence is TGTGCCAGCAGTTACTCGAATGTCGGCGGCTACACCTTC. It translates to CASSYSNVGGYTF.